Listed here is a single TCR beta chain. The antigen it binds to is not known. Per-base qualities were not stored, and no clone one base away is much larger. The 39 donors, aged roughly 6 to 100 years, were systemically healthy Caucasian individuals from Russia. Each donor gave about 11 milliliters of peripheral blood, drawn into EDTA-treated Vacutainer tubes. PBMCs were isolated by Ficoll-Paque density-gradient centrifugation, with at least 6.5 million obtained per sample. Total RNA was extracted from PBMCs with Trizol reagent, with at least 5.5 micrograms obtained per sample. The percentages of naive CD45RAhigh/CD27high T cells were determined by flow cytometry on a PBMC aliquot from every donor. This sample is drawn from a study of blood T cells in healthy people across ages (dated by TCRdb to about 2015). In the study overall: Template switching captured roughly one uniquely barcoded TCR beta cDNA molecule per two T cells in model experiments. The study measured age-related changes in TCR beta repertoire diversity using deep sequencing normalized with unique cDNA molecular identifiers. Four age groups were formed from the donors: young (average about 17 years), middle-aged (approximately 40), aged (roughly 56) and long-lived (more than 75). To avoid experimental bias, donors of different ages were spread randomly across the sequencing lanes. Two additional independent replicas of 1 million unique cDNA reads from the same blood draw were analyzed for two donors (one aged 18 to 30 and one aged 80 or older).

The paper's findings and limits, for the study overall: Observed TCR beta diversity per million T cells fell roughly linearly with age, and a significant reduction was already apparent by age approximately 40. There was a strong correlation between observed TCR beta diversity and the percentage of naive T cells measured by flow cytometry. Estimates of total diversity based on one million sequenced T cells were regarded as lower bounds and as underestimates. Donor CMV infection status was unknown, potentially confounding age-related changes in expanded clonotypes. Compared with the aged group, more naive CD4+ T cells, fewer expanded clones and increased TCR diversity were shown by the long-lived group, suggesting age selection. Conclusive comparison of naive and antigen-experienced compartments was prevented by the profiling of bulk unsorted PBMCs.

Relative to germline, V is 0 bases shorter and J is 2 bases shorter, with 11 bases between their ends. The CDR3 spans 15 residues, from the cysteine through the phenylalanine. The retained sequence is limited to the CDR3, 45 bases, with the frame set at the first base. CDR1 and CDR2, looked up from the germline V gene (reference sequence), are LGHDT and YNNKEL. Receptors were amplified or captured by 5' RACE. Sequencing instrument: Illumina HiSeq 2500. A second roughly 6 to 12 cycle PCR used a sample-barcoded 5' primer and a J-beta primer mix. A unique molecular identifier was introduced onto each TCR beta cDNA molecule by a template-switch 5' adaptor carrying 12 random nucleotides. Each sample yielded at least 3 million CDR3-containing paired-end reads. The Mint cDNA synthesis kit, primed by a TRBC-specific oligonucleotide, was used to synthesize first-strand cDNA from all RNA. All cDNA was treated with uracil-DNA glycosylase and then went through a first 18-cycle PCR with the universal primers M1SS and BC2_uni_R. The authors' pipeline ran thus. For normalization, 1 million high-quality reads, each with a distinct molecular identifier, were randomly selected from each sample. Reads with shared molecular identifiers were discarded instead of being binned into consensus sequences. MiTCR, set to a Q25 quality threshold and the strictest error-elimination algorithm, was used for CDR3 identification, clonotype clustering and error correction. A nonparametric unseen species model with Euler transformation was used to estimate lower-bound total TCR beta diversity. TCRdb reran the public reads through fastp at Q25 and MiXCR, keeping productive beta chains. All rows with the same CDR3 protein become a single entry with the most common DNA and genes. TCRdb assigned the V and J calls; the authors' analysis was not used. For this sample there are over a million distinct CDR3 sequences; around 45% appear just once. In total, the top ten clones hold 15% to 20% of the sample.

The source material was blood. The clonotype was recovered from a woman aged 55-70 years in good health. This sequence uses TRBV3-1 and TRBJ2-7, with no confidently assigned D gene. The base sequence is TGTGCCAGCAGCCAAGATCTGGAGTTAGCCTACGAGCAGTACTTC. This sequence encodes CASSQDLELAYEQYF.